A single sample is the source of the 4 T cell receptor beta chains below, sequenced in a study of CD8 T cells in ankylosing spondylitis. Regarding the study as a whole: Typical of ankylosing spondylitis blood, it appeared, was a TCR beta motif of under 10 highly homologous variants.

TCRdb used MiXCR to reprocess the 5' RACE reads, holding one entry per CDR3 protein. Among approximately 440,000 distinct CDR3 sequences listed, approximately 17% were seen once. Which antigens these TCRs recognize remains unknown. Sample: blood, either unsorted or a sorted T cell fraction (not recorded which). The receptors come from a male donor with ankylosing spondylitis.

This clonotype turned up a few times. The chain employs TRBV7-2 and TRBJ2-7, with D possibly being TRBD1 (6 bases). V gave up 2 bases and J gave up 3 bases, with 14 bases separating them. Germline V CDR1 and CDR2: SGHTA, FQGNSA. The CDR3 contains 15 residues. The CDR3 sequence: CASSLNPTGLYEQYF. The CDR3 nucleotides read TGTGCCAGCAGCTTAAACCCGACAGGACTCTACGAGCAGTACTTC.

The chain couples TRBV20-1 to TRBJ2-3; D ambiguous. CDR1 and CDR2 from the germline V gene are DFQATT and SNEGSKA (reference sequence). The CDR3 runs 15 residues. Deletions cut 0 bases from V and 4 bases from J, with 14 bases between. The CDR3 DNA sequence: TGCAGTGCTAGAGATCTCTACCAGGTGGCAGATACGCAGTATTTT. Its protein product is CSARDLYQVADTQYF.

This chain connects TRBV7-9 to TRBJ2-7; 12 nucleotides agree with TRBD2. Germline trimming cut 3 bases from V and 3 bases from J; bases unmatched to any gene: 6. The CDR3 sequence is 16 residues long. CDR1 and CDR2 from the germline V gene are SEHNR and FQNEAQ (reference sequence). The CDR3 reads CASSLIWTSGDYEQYF. The CDR3 region has the DNA TGTGCCAGCAGCTTGATTTGGACTAGCGGGGACTACGAGCAGTACTTC. Filled out from reference TRBV7-9 and TRBJ2-7, the complete variable domain reads DTGVSQNPRHKITKRGQNVTFRCDPISEHNRLYWYRQTLGQGPEFLTYFQNEAQLEKSRLLSDRFSAERPKGSFSTLEIQRTEQGDSAMYLCASSLIWTSGDYEQYFGPGTRLTVT.

This clonotype was counted many times. This chain uses TRBV5-1 with TRBJ2-5, with TRBD1 as a possible D gene (6 bases). V lost 0 bases, J lost 5 bases, and 14 bases lay in between. The CDR3 consists of 15 residues. The germline gives CDR1 SGHRS, CDR2 YFSETQ. In nucleotides, the CDR3 is TGCGCCAGCAGCTTGGAAGGGGGAGAGGCTGAGACCCAGTACTTC. This translates into CASSLEGGEAETQYF.